These 19 T cell receptor beta chains were all obtained from the same sample, sequenced in a study of cytomegalovirus exposure and HLA in healthy donors. The PCR had 60 Vbeta and 13 Jbeta primers. Assay used: immunoSEQ multiplex PCR; TCRdb lists only in-frame clones, some missing. Counted here are about 52,000 clones, 72% occurring once; the ten biggest clones make up around 9.1%. The sequenced sample consisted of PBMCs. These receptors came from a woman between 45 and 65 years old in good health and CMV-seronegative.

This chain links TRBV5-1 with TRBJ2-2; D is perhaps TRBD2 (6 bases). Trimming cost V 1 base and J 8 bases, with 15 bases left between them. The CDR3 totals 15 residues. Germline lookup yields CDR1 SGHRS and CDR2 YFSETQ. Here the CDR3 reads CASSLQRTEGGELFF. The CDR3 DNA reads TGCGCCAGCAGCTTGCAGCGGACGGAGGGAGGGGAGCTGTTTTTT.

V usage is TRBV9 and J usage is TRBJ2-3, with TRBD2 identical over 11 bases. This CDR3 has 17 residues. J was trimmed by 0 bases and V by 4 bases; bases with no gene match: 7. Per the germline V gene, CDR1 is SGDLS and CDR2 is YYNGEE. CDR3 coding DNA: TGTGCCAGCAGCTCCATAGCGGGGGGGCTGAGCACAGATACGCAGTATTTT. As protein: CASSSIAGGLSTDTQYF.

The chain joins TRBV27 to TRBJ2-5; the match to TRBD2 covers 7 bases. V lost 8 bases and J lost 9; bases outside the gene matches: 9. CDR3 length equals 12 residues. The germline gives CDR1 MNHEY, CDR2 SMNVEV (reference sequence). The CDR3 DNA reads TGTGCCAGCGCTATGTCCGGGGGGTCCCAGTACTTC. Encoded protein: CASAMSGGSQYF.

This clone was detected only a few times. The chain is built from TRBV7-2 and TRBJ1-1; D gene uncertain. With 1 base removed from V and 1 base from J, the gap between germline ends came to 4 bases. Germline V gene lookup returns CDR1 SGHTA and CDR2 FQGNSA. The CDR3 loop spans 13 amino acids. The CDR3 is CASSLGQNTEAFF. The CDR3 nucleotides are TGTGCCAGCAGCTTAGGACAGAACACTGAAGCTTTCTTT.

The V gene is TRBV5-4, the J gene TRBJ2-1; TRBD1 agrees at 8 bases. J was trimmed by 7 bases and V by 3 bases; bases with no gene match: 9. CDR3 length: 15 amino acids. The germline V gene has CDR1 SGHNT and CDR2 YYREEE (reference sequence). The CDR3 DNA is TGTGCCAGCAGCTGGGGACAGGTTACTCAGAATGAGCAGTTCTTC. Protein product: CASSWGQVTQNEQFF.

J is TRBJ2-1 and V is TRBV19; 13 bases agree with TRBD2. The V gene end was trimmed by 3 bases and the J gene end by 4 bases; junction bases not matched to a gene: 12. The CDR3 covers 19 residues. Germline V lookup: CDR1 LNHDA, CDR2 SQIVND (reference sequence). The chain's CDR3 is CASSIGTSGTWGKYNEQFF. The CDR3, as DNA: TGTGCCAGTAGTATTGGGACTAGCGGGACCTGGGGAAAATACAATGAGCAGTTCTTC. Based on the CDR3 plus reference TRBV19 and TRBJ2-1, the full variable domain is DGGITQSPKYLFRKEGQNVTLSCEQNLNHDAMYWYRQDPGQGLRLIYYSQIVNDFQKGDIAEGYSVSREKKESFPLTVTSAQKNPTAFYLCASSIGTSGTWGKYNEQFFGPGTRLTVL.

This chain uses TRBV7-2 with TRBJ1-2; tentative D call: TRBD1 (6 bases). This CDR3 has 17 residues. The germline V and J ends were trimmed by 4 bases and 4 bases, with 22 bases remaining between them. Germline V gene sequence: CDR1 SGHTA, CDR2 FQGNSA. The CDR3 spells CASSSAGGDKLFYGYTF. The CDR3 DNA sequence: TGTGCCAGCAGCTCAGCGGGGGGGGACAAACTTTTCTATGGCTACACCTTC. Using reference TRBV7-2 and TRBJ1-2 for the parts outside the CDR3, the full variable domain is GAGVSQSPSNKVTEKGKDVELRCDPISGHTALYWYRQSLGQGLEFLIYFQGNSAPDKSGLPSDRFSAERTGGSVSTLTIQRTQQEDSAVYLCASSSAGGDKLFYGYTFGSGTRLTVV.

The chain joins TRBV19 to TRBJ2-7, with 9 positions matching TRBD2. The ends lost 3 bases at V and 6 bases at J; junction bases unmatched: 12. The germline V gene encodes CDR1 LNHDA and CDR2 SQIVND (reference sequence). The CDR3 sequence is 16 residues long. CDR3 amino acids: CASSMGPLAGLSEQYF. The CDR3 nucleotides are TGTGCCAGTAGTATGGGCCCACTAGCGGGTCTTTCCGAGCAGTACTTC.

The chain joins TRBV27 to TRBJ2-7; 9 bases are shared with TRBD2. Germline V lookup: CDR1 MNHEY, CDR2 SMNVEV (reference sequence). Trimming cost V 3 bases and J 6 bases; bases outside gene matches: 6. The length of the CDR3 is 14 residues. The CDR3 DNA follows: TGTGCCAGCAGTTTTATGGCGGGGGGGCGCGAGCAGTACTTC. Amino acids: CASSFMAGGREQYF.

This chain connects TRBV11-3 to TRBJ2-7; a weak D match, TRBD2 (6 bases). Germline lookup yields CDR1 SGHNT and CDR2 YENEEA. CDR3 length: 15 amino acids. Trimming stripped 5 bases from V and 2 bases from J, with 16 bases between. The CDR3 spells CASSPGGGVAYEQYF. CDR3 sequence (DNA): TGTGCCAGCAGCCCCGGCGGCGGGGTAGCCTACGAGCAGTACTTC.

The genes are TRBV10-2 and TRBJ2-7; a weak D match, TRBD2 (5 bases). Trimming pared 6 bases from V and 4 bases from J, leaving 13 bases between. The V gene's germline CDR1 is WSHSY and CDR2 SAAADI. CDR3 length: 13 residues. The CDR3 DNA reads as TGCGCCAGCAGCGAAGGGAGCAGGTACGAGCAGTACTTC. Its translation is CASSEGSRYEQYF.

This clone was seen a handful of times. In DNA, the CDR3 is TGTGCCAGTAGTATAACCGGGGTGAGCACTGAAGCTTTCTTT. The encoded protein is CASSITGVSTEAFF. The chain carries TRBV19 and TRBJ1-1; D remains ambiguous. Looked up from germline, CDR1 is LNHDA and CDR2 is SQIVND (reference sequence). Deletions cut 2 bases from V and 4 bases from J, with 11 bases between. The CDR3 covers 14 residues. The entire variable domain, with the rest obtained from reference TRBV19 and TRBJ1-1, is as follows: DGGITQSPKYLFRKEGQNVTLSCEQNLNHDAMYWYRQDPGQGLRLIYYSQIVNDFQKGDIAEGYSVSREKKESFPLTVTSAQKNPTAFYLCASSITGVSTEAFFGQGTRLTVV.

This clone occurred a few times. The chain links TRBV18 to TRBJ2-7; 7 bases line up with TRBD2. The CDR3 is 15 amino acids. Germline V gene sequence: CDR1 KGHSH, CDR2 LQKENI. Losses at the gene ends were 3 bases for V and 6 bases for J; bases not matched to a gene: 11. CDR3: CASSPRGLVTGEQYF. The CDR3 DNA follows: TGTGCCAGCTCACCCCGCGGACTAGTAACGGGCGAGCAGTACTTC.

The chain is built from TRBV6-5 and TRBJ1-2, with a weak D call TRBD1 (6 bases). The CDR3 length is 15 residues. V gave up 5 bases and J gave up 6 bases, with 19 bases separating them. Germline CDR1 and CDR2: MNHEY and SVGAGI. The CDR3 DNA sequence: TGTGCCAGCAGTCTAACAGGGTTTCAGAGGGATGGCTACACCTTC. Protein: CASSLTGFQRDGYTF.

The chain joins TRBV25-1 to TRBJ2-1; D perhaps matches TRBD2 (7 bases). The CDR3 is made up of 16 amino acids. Trimming cost V 3 bases and J 8 bases, with 20 bases left between them. Germline V gene data show CDR1 as MGHDK and CDR2 as SYGVNS. CDR3 residues: CASSDPGRGGVDEQFF. Written as DNA, the CDR3 is TGTGCCAGCAGTGACCCAGGGAGGGGGGGCGTGGATGAGCAGTTCTTC.

This clone was observed a handful of times. The chain recombines TRBV27 with TRBJ2-1; 9 nucleotides agree with TRBD1. In germline, CDR1 is MNHEY, CDR2 SMNVEV (reference sequence). This CDR3 spans 15 amino acids. V shed 0 bases, J shed 10 bases, and the junction held 7 bases outside the gene matches. The CDR3 sequence is CASSLSGTGFIEQFF. The CDR3 DNA is TGTGCCAGCAGTTTATCGGGGACAGGGTTCATAGAGCAGTTCTTC.

This chain uses TRBV7-8 with TRBJ2-2; 8 nucleotides match TRBD1. The germline CDR1 and CDR2 sequences are SGHVS and FQNEAQ. The CDR3 is 16 residues long. V lost 5 bases, J lost 6 bases, and 11 bases stayed unmatched. The CDR3 here is CASSPAQGAMAGELFF. For the CDR3, the DNA is TGTGCCAGCAGCCCCGCCCAGGGGGCTATGGCCGGGGAGCTGTTTTTT.

The chain recombines TRBV30 with TRBJ2-1; D is possibly TRBD1 (5 bases). Germline V gene sequence: CDR1 GTSNPN, CDR2 SVGIG (reference sequence). This CDR3 spans 13 amino acids. Trimming removed 3 bases from V and 4 bases from J, with 10 bases in between. The chain's CDR3 is CAWSLGLYNEQFF. In nucleotides, the CDR3 is TGTGCCTGGAGCCTGGGGCTATACAATGAGCAGTTCTTC.

This chain joins TRBV7-9 and TRBJ1-6; D uncertain. The germline V gene has CDR1 SEHNR and CDR2 FQNEAQ (reference sequence). The CDR3 is 13 residues long. Trimming left V 10 bases short and J 8 bases short, with 15 bases between. The CDR3 coding sequence is TGTGCCACTACTCCGAGGGCTGATTCACCCCTCCACTTT. Translating it yields CATTPRADSPLHF.